This entry features one T cell receptor (beta chain) sequence. Its specificity is unknown. The sample comes from a study of T cell repertoires in cytomegalovirus infection. The CDR3 consists of 11 residues. Trimming stripped 8 bases from V and 14 bases from J, with 19 bases between. Germline-derived CDR1 and CDR2 are SGHRS and YFSETQ. Study-wide results and caveats: Adding up the frequency of public TCR beta families identified people who carried CMV plus the relevant HLA.

TCRdb redid the calling of the reads with MiXCR, one entry per CDR3 protein. The data show approximately 730,000 distinct CDR3 sequences, with almost 30% seen just once and over 10% held by the top ten. The material sequenced was cultured CD8+ T cells from PBMCs, taken from culture after CMV antigen stimulation. The rearrangement uses TRBV5-1 and TRBJ1-2; D may be TRBD1 (5 bases). This sequence was found in a human donor in good health (CMV status not recorded). Some clones in this sample may be carry-over from other donors' samples. In DNA form, the CDR3 reads TGCGCCAGTGGGTCAGGGCTTACGAAAACCTTC. It codes for CASGSGLTKTF.